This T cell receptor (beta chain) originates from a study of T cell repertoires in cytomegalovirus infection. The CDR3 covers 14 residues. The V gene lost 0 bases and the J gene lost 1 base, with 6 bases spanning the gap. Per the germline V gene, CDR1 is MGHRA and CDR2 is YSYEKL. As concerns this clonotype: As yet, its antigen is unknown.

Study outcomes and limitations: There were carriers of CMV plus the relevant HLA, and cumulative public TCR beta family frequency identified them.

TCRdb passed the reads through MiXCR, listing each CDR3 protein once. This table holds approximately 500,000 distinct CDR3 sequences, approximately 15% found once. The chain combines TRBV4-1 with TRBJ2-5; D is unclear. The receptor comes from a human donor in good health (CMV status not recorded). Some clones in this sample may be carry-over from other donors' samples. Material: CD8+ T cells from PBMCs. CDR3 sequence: CASSQEGIQETQYF. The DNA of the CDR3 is TGCGCCAGCAGCCAAGAAGGCATCCAAGAGACCCAGTACTTC.